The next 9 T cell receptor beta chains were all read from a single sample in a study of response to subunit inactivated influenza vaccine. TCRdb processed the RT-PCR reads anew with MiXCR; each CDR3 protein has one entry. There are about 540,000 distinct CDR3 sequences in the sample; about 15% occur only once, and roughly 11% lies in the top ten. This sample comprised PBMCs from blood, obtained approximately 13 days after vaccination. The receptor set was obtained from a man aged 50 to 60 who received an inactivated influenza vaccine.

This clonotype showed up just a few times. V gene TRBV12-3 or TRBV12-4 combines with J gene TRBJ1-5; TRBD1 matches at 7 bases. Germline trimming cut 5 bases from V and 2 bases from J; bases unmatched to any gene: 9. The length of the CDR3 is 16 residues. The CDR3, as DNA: TGTGCCAGCAGTCGAGGGGGCAGGGAGGGCAATCAGCCCCAGCATTTT. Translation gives CASSRGGREGNQPQHF.

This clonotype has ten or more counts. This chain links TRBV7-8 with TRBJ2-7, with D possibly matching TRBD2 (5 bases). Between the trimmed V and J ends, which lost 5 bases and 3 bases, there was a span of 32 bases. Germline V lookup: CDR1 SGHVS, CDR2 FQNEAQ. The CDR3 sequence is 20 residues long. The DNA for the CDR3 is TGTGCCAGCAGCCCCAATCGAATGCAGCGTACGAGACTAAGAGACTACGAGCAGTACTTC. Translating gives CASSPNRMQRTRLRDYEQYF.

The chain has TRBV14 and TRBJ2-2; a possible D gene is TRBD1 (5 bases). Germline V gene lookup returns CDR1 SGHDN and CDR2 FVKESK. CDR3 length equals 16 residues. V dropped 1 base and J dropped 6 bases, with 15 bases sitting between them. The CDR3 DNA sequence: TGTGCCAGCAGCCAAGCCTGGCAGGGAAGGTCCGGGGAGCTGTTTTTT. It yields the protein CASSQAWQGRSGELFF.

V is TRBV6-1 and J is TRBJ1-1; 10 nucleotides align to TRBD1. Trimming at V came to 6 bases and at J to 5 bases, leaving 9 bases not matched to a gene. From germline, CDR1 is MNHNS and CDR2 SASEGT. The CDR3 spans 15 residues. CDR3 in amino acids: CASRWGQGLGTEAFF. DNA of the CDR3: TGTGCCAGCAGATGGGGACAGGGGTTGGGAACTGAAGCTTTCTTT.

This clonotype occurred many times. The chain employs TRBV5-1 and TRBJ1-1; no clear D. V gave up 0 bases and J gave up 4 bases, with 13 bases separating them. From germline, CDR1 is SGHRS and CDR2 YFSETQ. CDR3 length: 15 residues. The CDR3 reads CASSLGPDYGTEAFF. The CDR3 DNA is TGCGCCAGCAGCTTGGGACCAGATTATGGCACTGAAGCTTTCTTT. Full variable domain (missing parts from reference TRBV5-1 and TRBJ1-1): KAGVTQTPRYLIKTRGQQVTLSCSPISGHRSVSWYQQTPGQGLQFLFEYFSETQRNKGNFPGRFSGRQFSNSRSEMNVSTLELGDSALYLCASSLGPDYGTEAFFGQGTRLTVV.

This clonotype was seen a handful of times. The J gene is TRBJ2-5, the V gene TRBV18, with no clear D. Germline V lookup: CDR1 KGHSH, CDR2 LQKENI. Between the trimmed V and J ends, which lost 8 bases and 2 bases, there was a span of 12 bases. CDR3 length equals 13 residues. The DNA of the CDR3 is TGTGCCAGCACTGAAACAAATCAAGAGACCCAGTACTTC. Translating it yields CASTETNQETQYF.

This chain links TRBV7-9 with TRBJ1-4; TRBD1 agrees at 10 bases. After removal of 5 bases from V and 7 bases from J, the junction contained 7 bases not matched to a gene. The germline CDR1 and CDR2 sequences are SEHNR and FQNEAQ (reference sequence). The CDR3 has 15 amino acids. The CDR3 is CASSASGTGVEKLFF. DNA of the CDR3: TGTGCCAGCAGCGCCTCGGGGACAGGGGTTGAAAAACTGTTTTTT.

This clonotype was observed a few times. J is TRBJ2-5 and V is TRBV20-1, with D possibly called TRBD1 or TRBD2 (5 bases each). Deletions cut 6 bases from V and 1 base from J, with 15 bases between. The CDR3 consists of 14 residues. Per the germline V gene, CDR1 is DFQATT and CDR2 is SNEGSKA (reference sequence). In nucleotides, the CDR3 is TGCAGTGCCATCCGGGGCAGCGTCCAAGAGACCCAGTACTTC. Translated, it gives CSAIRGSVQETQYF.

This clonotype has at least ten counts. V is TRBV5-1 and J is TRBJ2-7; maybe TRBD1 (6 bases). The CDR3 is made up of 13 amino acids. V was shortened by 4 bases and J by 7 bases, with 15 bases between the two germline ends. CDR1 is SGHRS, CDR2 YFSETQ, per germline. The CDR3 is CASSQGQGGEQYF. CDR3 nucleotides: TGCGCCAGCAGCCAGGGACAAGGTGGGGAGCAGTACTTC.